This TCR beta chain came from a study of cytomegalovirus exposure and HLA in healthy donors. Study outcomes and limitations: The study recorded 150 to 200 TCR beta chains that were cytomegalovirus-associated.

On this clone: The target antigen is unknown.

Assay: immunoSEQ multiplex PCR; the TCRdb copy retains only in-frame clones and omits some. The table lists around 400,000 clones, 86% of them singletons. The germline V gene has CDR1 SGHNT and CDR2 YYREEE (reference sequence). CDR3 length equals 18 residues. Trimming removed 4 bases from V and 4 bases from J, with 21 bases in between. The sequenced sample was PBMCs. The rearrangement joins TRBV5-4 to TRBJ1-6; weak D call: TRBD1 (6 bases). This clonotype was obtained from a woman younger than 30 in good health and CMV-seronegative. In DNA, the CDR3 is TGTGCCAGCAGCACGATGAATGGGGGCAATGGTTATAATTCACCCCTCCACTTT. It translates to CASSTMNGGNGYNSPLHF.